The clone carrying this T cell receptor (beta chain) was counted once. Its target is not known. Generated by immunoSEQ multiplex PCR, the TCRdb table keeps only in-frame clones and is missing some. The table records tens of thousands of clones, over 75% of them present only once. These data originate in a study of OX40 agonist ivuxolimab in advanced cancers. At the level of the study: Mean age roughly 65 years, range roughly 20 to 85; roughly 80% male. Checkpoint inhibitors had been given previously to 40% of patients.

The CDR3 contains 15 residues. Trimming pared 7 bases from V and 3 bases from J, leaving 19 bases between. CDR1 and CDR2 (germline): MNHNS, SASEGT. Study findings and constraints: There were also nonresponders showing low normalized T-cell clonal expansion. Dosing at 0.1 to 3.0 mg/kg was accompanied by clonal expansion of CD4+ and CD8+ blood T cells by week 6.

The sequencing used CD4+ or CD8+ T cells sorted from blood, collected in a trial of the OX40 agonist ivuxolimab. The receptor comes from an adult with an advanced solid tumor such as melanoma, head and neck, liver or kidney cancer. The gene calls are TRBV6-1 and TRBJ2-7, with D maybe TRBD1 (6 bases). The CDR3 loop is CASMSQGSPFYEQYF. The DNA for the CDR3 is TGTGCCAGCATGTCACAGGGTTCACCTTTCTACGAGCAGTACTTC.